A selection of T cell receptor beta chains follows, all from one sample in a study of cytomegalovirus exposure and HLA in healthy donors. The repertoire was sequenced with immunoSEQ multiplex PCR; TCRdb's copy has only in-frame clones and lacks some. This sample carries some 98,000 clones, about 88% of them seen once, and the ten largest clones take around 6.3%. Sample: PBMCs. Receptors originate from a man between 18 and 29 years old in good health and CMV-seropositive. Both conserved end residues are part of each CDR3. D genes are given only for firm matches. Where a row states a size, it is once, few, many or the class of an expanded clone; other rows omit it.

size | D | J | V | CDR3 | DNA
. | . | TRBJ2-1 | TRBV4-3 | CASSPSPSIEQFF | TGCGCCAGCAGCCCGTCCCCCAGTATTGAGCAGTTCTTC
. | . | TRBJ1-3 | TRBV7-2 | CASSYTGEGNTIYF | TGTGCCAGCAGCTATACAGGAGAGGGAAACACCATATATTTT
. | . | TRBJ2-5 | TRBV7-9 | CASSLAGAGETQYF | TGTGCCAGCAGCTTAGCAGGGGCAGGGGAGACCCAGTACTTC
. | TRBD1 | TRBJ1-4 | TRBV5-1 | CASSSTGVEKLFF | TGCGCCAGCAGCTCTACAGGGGTCGAAAAACTGTTTTTT
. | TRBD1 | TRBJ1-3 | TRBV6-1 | CASRRVTGGTDTIYF | TGTGCCAGCAGAAGGGTAACAGGGGGCACGGACACCATATATTTT
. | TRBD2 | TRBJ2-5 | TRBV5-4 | CASNGGAGETQYF | TGTGCCAGCAACGGGGGGGCCGGGGAAACCCAGTACTTC
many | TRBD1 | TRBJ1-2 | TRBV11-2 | CASSLAGVRGYYGYTF | TGTGCCAGCAGCTTGGCAGGTGTCAGGGGGTATTATGGCTACACCTTC
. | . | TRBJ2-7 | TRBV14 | CASSPSSDYEQYF | TGTGCCAGCAGCCCGTCTAGCGACTACGAGCAGTACTTC
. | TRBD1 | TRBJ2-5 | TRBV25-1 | CASKTGAQETQYF | TGTGCCAGCAAAACAGGGGCCCAAGAGACCCAGTACTTC
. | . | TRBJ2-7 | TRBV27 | CASSIGTGVYEQYF | TGTGCCAGCAGTATCGGGACTGGCGTATACGAGCAGTACTTC
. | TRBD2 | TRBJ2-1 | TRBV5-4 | CASSWAGTSGGDEQFF | TGTGCCAGCAGCTGGGCCGGGACTAGCGGGGGTGATGAGCAGTTCTTC
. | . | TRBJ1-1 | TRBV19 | CASSIASGQMRTEAFF | TGTGCCAGTAGTATAGCATCAGGGCAGATGAGAACTGAAGCTTTCTTT
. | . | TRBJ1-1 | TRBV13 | CASSHAGQLGEAFF | TGTGCCAGCAGCCACGCAGGACAGCTCGGTGAAGCTTTCTTT
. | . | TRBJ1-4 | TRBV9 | CASSPSPGGKEKLFF | TGTGCCAGCAGCCCAAGCCCGGGAGGCAAGGAAAAACTGTTTTTT
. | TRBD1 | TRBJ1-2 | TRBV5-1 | CASSVTGGGNYGYTF | TGCGCCAGCAGCGTTACAGGGGGAGGTAACTATGGCTACACCTTC
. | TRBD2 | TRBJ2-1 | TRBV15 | CATSRPTSGRAAHNEQFF | TGTGCCACCAGCAGACCGACTAGCGGGAGGGCCGCGCACAATGAGCAGTTCTTC
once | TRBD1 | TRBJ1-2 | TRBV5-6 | CASAPTGTGGVYYGYTF | TGTGCCAGCGCCCCAACCGGGACAGGGGGCGTTTACTATGGCTACACCTTC
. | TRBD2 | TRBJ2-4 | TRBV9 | CASSAQGTSGRQDIQYF | TGTGCCAGCAGCGCCCAAGGGACTAGCGGGAGGCAGGACATTCAGTACTTC
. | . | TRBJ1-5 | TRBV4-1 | CASSQDRVGGQPQHF | TGCGCCAGCAGCCAAGACAGGGTGGGGGGGCAGCCCCAGCATTTT
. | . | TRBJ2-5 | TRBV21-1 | CASSKSPDRAKVETQYF | TGTGCCAGCAGCAAAAGCCCTGACAGGGCAAAGGTTGAGACCCAGTACTTC
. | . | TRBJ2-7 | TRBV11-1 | CASSPMAGSKYEQYF | TGTGCCAGCAGCCCGATGGCGGGGTCAAAATACGAGCAGTACTTC
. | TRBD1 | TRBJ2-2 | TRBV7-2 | CASSSPQGVRGELFF | TGTGCCAGCAGCTCCCCCCAGGGGGTCCGCGGGGAGCTGTTTTTT
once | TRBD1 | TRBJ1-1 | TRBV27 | CASTETGGTEAFF | TGTGCCAGCACCGAGACAGGGGGAACTGAAGCTTTCTTT
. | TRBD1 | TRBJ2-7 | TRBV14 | CASSQAQGVVYEQYF | TGTGCCAGCAGCCAAGCACAGGGGGTGGTCTACGAGCAGTACTTC
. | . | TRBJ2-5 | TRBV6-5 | CASSYGAAGQETQYF | TGTGCCAGCAGTTACGGTGCGGCAGGGCAGGAGACCCAGTACTTC
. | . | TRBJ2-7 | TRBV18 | CASSPQQGSEQYF | TGTGCCAGCTCACCACAGCAGGGCAGCGAGCAGTACTTC
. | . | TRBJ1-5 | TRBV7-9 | CASSFTGSYQPQHF | TGTGCCAGCAGCTTTACCGGGTCATATCAGCCCCAGCATTTT
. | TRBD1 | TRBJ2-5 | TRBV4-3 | CASSQRGTGQETQYF | TGCGCCAGCAGCCAGAGGGGGACAGGGCAAGAGACCCAGTACTTC
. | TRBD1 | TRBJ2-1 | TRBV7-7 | CASSRNLQGVSNEQFF | TGTGCCAGCAGCCGCAACCTACAGGGGGTATCAAATGAGCAGTTCTTC
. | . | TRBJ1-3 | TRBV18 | CASSPSGLTGNTIYF | TGTGCCAGCTCACCATCAGGCCTAACAGGAAACACCATATATTTT
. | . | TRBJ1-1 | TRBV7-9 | CASSPTGSHTEAFF | TGTGCCAGCAGCCCTACAGGGAGTCATACTGAAGCTTTCTTT
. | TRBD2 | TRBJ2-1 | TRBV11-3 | CASSPQRGGYNEQFF | TGTGCCAGCAGCCCACAGCGGGGGGGGTACAATGAGCAGTTCTTC
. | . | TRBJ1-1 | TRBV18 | CASFEMTRGAEAFF | TGTGCCAGCTTTGAAATGACACGTGGCGCTGAAGCTTTCTTT
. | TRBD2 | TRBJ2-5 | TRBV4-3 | CASSQGVGLAGRETQYF | TGCGCCAGCAGCCAAGGGGTAGGACTAGCGGGACGAGAGACCCAGTACTTC
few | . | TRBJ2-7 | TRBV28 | CASIPGDGSYEQYF | TGTGCCAGCATCCCGGGGGACGGCTCCTACGAGCAGTACTTC
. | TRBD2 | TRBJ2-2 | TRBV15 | CAIRDSGGLNTGELFF | TGTGCCATTCGAGATAGCGGGGGACTAAACACCGGGGAGCTGTTTTTT
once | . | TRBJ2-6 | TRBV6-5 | CASSYLSGANVLTF | TGTGCCAGCAGTTACCTCTCCGGGGCCAACGTCCTGACTTTC
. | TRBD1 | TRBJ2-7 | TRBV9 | CASSRARDSAYEQYF | TGTGCCAGCAGCCGGGCCCGGGACAGCGCCTACGAGCAGTACTTC
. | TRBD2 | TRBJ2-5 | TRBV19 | CASSIMAGGHETQYF | TGTGCCAGTAGTATAATGGCGGGAGGGCATGAGACCCAGTACTTC
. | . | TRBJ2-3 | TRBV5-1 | CASSSQGLGTDTQYF | TGCGCCAGCAGCTCACAGGGCCTAGGCACAGATACGCAGTATTTT
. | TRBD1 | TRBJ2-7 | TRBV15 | CATSRDQPDRAYEQYF | TGTGCCACCAGCAGAGATCAGCCGGACAGGGCCTACGAGCAGTACTTC
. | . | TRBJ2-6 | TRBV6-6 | CASLGGASGANVLTF | TGTGCCAGCCTTGGGGGGGCTAGTGGGGCCAACGTCCTGACTTTC
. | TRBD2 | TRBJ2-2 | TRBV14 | CASSQDLMASGIVISNTGELFF | TGTGCCAGCAGCCAAGATCTTATGGCTAGCGGGATCGTAATATCGAACACCGGGGAGCTGTTTTTT
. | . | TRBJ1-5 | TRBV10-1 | CASRLQINQPQHF | TGCGCCAGCAGGCTACAGATCAATCAGCCCCAGCATTTT
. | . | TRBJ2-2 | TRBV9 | CASSAAGGTGELFF | TGTGCCAGCAGCGCCGCAGGGGGGACCGGGGAGCTGTTTTTT